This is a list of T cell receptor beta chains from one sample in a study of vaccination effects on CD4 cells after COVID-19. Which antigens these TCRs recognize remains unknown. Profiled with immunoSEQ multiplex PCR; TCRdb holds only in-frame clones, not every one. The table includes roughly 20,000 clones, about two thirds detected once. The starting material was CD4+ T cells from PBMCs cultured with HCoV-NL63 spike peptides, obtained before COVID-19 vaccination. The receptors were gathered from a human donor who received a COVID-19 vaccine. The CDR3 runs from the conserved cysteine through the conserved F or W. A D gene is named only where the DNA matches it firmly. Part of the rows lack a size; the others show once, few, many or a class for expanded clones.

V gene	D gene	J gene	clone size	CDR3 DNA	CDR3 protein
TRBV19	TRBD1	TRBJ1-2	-	TGTGCCAGTAGTATGGGACAGGGTGGCTATGGCTACACCTTC	CASSMGQGGYGYTF
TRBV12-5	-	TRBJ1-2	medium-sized	TGTGCTAGTGGGCCTGGGTCGGGGGGTGGCTACACCTTC	CASGPGSGGGYTF
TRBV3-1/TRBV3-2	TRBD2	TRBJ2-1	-	TGTGCCAGCAGCCAAGGTCCCAGCGGGGGCCTCGATGAGCAGTTCTTC	CASSQGPSGGLDEQFF
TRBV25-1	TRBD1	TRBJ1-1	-	TGTGCCAGCAGTGACCTATTTCCGCGACAGGGAGGTACTGAAGCTTTCTTT	CASSDLFPRQGGTEAFF
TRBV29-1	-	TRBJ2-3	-	TGCAGCGTTGAAGAGGACTACACAGATACGCAGTATTTT	CSVEEDYTDTQYF
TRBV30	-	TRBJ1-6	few	TGTGCCTGGAGTTTCGACGGAGAGCCCCTCCACTTT	CAWSFDGEPLHF
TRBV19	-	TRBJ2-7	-	TGTGCCAGTAGCCCCCCAGGGGCTAATGAGCAGTACTTC	CASSPPGANEQYF
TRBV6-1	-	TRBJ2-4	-	TGTGCCAGCAGTGAATATCGGGGAACAGGAAAAAACATTCAGTACTTC	CASSEYRGTGKNIQYF
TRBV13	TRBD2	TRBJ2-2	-	TGTGCCAGCAGCTTAGGCTCTTTTGGTTCTAGCGGGAGTCGGGGCACCGGGGAGCTGTTTTTT	CASSLGSFGSSGSRGTGELFF
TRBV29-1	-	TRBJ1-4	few	TGCAGACCGAACAAGGACGCAACTAATGAAAAACTGTTTTTT	CRPNKDATNEKLFF
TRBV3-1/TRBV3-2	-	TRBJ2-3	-	TGTGCCAGCAGCCAAGCTGCGACTAGCACAGATACGCAGTATTTT	CASSQAATSTDTQYF
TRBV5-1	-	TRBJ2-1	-	TGCGCCAGCAGTACTGCGGGGAACTACAATGAGCAGTTCTTC	CASSTAGNYNEQFF
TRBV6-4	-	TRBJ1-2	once	TGTGCCAGCAGTGACAGTCTATGGGGCTACACCTTC	CASSDSLWGYTF
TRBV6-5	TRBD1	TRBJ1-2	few	TGTGCCAGCAGAAACGGACAGGGATATGGCTACACCTTC	CASRNGQGYGYTF
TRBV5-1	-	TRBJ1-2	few	TGCGCCAGCAGCTCGTATGACAGCTTCTATGGCTACACCTTC	CASSSYDSFYGYTF
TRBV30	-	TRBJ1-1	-	TGTGCCTGGAGTGTAGGGGGGACGAGCACTGAAGCTTTCTTT	CAWSVGGTSTEAFF
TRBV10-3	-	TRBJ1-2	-	TGTGCCATCAGCGGGCAGTCGGACTATGGCTACACCTTC	CAISGQSDYGYTF
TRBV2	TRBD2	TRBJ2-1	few	TGTGCCAGCCGCCTACTAGCGGGGATCAATGAGCAGTTCTTC	CASRLLAGINEQFF
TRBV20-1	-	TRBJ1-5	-	TGCAGTGCTAGTCGCGGTGGGGAGCAGCCCCAGCATTTT	CSASRGGEQPQHF
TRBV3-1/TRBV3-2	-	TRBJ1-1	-	TGTGCCAGCAGCCAAATCGGCCTTAACACTGAAGCTTTCTTT	CASSQIGLNTEAFF
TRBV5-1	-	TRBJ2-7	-	TGCGCCAGCAGCTTGGGGCGGAACTCCTACGAGCAGTACTTC	CASSLGRNSYEQYF
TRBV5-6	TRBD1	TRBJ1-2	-	TGTGCCAGCAGCTTCGGGCGGACAGGGGACAACTATGGCTACACCTTC	CASSFGRTGDNYGYTF
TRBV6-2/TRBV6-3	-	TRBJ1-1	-	TGTGCCAGCAACCCCAATTCGCGGGAGGAAGCTTTCTTT	CASNPNSREEAFF
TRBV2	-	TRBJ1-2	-	TGTGCCAGCAGCGTACAGGGAGGGTTGGGAACCTTC	CASSVQGGLGTF
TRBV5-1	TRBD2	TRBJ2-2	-	TGCGCCAGCAGCGAGGCTAGTAGCGGGCTCCGTCTGGGCGGGGAGCTGTTTTTT	CASSEASSGLRLGGELFF
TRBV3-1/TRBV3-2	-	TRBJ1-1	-	TGTGCCAGTCGGTCGGGGTGGAGCACTGAAGCTTTCTTT	CASRSGWSTEAFF
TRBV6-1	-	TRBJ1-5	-	TGTGCCAGCAGTGAAGGGCCCGGGAATCAGCCCCAGCATTTT	CASSEGPGNQPQHF
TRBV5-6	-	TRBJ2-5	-	TGTGCCAGCAGCTGGGGGACAGCGGGGGAATCGACCCAGTACTTC	CASSWGTAGESTQYF
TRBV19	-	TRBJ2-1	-	TGTGCCAGTAGTTTTTGGGGGAGTGGTATGAACAATGAGCAGTTCTTC	CASSFWGSGMNNEQFF
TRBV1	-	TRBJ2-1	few	TGCACCAGCAGCCAAAGAGTCGGGGGACCCGATAAGAAACAGTTCTTC	CTSSQRVGGPDKKQFF
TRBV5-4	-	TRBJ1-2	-	TGTGCCAGCAGCTTAACCCCGGGATCACTAGGGCATGGCTACACCTTC	CASSLTPGSLGHGYTF
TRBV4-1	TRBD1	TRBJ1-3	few	TGCGCCAGCGGACAGGGCTTCGGAAACACCATATATTTT	CASGQGFGNTIYF
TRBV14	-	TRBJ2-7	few	TGTGCCAGCAGCCGGTCGGGAGTATACGAGCAGTACTTC	CASSRSGVYEQYF
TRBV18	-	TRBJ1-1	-	TGTGCCAGCTCACCACCGGTCAGAATTGAAGCTTTCTTT	CASSPPVRIEAFF
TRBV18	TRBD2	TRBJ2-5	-	TGTGCCAGCTCACCTAGGACTAGCGGGGGAGAAGAGACCCAGTACTTC	CASSPRTSGGEETQYF
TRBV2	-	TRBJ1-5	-	TGTGCCAGCAGTGGCCAGGGGCAGAGCAATCAGCCCCAGCATTTT	CASSGQGQSNQPQHF
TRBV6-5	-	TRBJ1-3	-	TGTGCCAGCAGATCCGGACCCCGCTCTGGAAACACCATATATTTT	CASRSGPRSGNTIYF